This TCR beta chain was captured by sequencing in a study of blood T cell repertoires in COVID-19. Study-wide background: Samples taken during acute and convalescent COVID-19 were collected in the United States, Italy and Spain. The cDNA or gDNA used as material had been derived from T cells, B-cell-depleted T cells, or PBMCs.

Original methodology: Reference gene primers were amplified, and this amplification served to estimate nucleated cell counts. Sequenced by immunoSEQ multiplex PCR; TCRdb stores in-frame clones only, minus some. V, J and clone size derive from that table, while D and trimming were established from the DNA sequence. The repertoire holds roughly 190,000 clones, with roughly 92% as singletons. In Seattle, patients joined the study during active infection and were tracked longitudinally. Germline CDR1 is MGHRA and CDR2 is YSYEKL. Trimming at V came to 0 bases and at J to 7 bases, leaving 5 bases not matched to a gene. This CDR3 has 15 residues.

Sequencing used peripheral blood. The TCR sequence derives from a man aged 25-45 years with COVID-19, enrolled during active disease. J is TRBJ2-1 and V is TRBV4-1, with 8 bases lining up with TRBD2. DNA for the CDR3: TGCGCCAGCAGCCAAGACGGGACTAGTGATAATGAGCAGTTCTTC. Residues: CASSQDGTSDNEQFF.